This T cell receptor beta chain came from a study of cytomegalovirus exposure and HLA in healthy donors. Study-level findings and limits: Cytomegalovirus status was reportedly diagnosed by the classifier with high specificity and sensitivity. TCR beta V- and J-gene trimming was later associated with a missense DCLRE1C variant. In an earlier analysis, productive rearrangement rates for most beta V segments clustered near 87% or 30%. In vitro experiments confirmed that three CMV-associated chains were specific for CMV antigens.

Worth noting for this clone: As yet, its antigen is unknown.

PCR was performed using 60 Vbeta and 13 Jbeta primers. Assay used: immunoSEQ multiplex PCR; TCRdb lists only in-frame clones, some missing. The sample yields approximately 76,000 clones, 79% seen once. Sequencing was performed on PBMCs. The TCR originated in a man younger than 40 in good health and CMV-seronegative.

The CDR3 region is CASSPLWGLAENTGELFF. The CDR3 nucleotides are TGTGCCAGCAGCCCGCTATGGGGACTAGCGGAGAACACCGGGGAGCTGTTTTTT. This chain uses TRBV7-6 with TRBJ2-2; 11 nucleotides agree with TRBD2. This CDR3 spans 18 amino acids. From germline, CDR1 is SGHVS and CDR2 FNYEAQ. The V gene end was trimmed by 5 bases and the J gene end by 1 base; junction bases not matched to a gene: 9.